Below are 24 T cell receptor beta chains sequenced from a single sample in a study of PD-1 blockade in classical Hodgkin lymphoma. Brentuximab vedotin exposure varied among the patients, all of whom had relapsed after autologous stem cell transplantation. Assay used: immunoSEQ multiplex PCR; TCRdb lists only in-frame clones, some missing. Here the sample spans over 80,000 clones, roughly 92% being singletons. This specimen was peripheral blood mononuclear cells (PBMCs), taken at baseline. The receptors derive from a human donor with classical Hodgkin lymphoma.

This clone appeared once. J is TRBJ2-1 and V is TRBV28; no reliable D call. This CDR3 region has 16 residues. Trimming removed 7 bases at V and 5 bases at J, with 21 bases between. CDR1 is MDHEN, CDR2 SYDVKM, per germline. CDR3 loop: CASNPWQDRGDNEQFF. The CDR3 DNA is TGTGCCAGCAACCCATGGCAGGACCGTGGGGACAATGAGCAGTTCTTC.

The V and J genes are TRBV28 and TRBJ2-7, with 9 bases aligning to TRBD2. Unmatched junction bases numbered 10, after V lost 7 bases and J lost 0 bases. The CDR3 extends over 16 amino acids. Germline loops: CDR1 MDHEN, CDR2 SYDVKM. CDR3 nucleotide sequence: TGTGCCAGCAAAATCTTAGCGGGAGAGAGCTCCTACGAGCAGTACTTC. It is translated as CASKILAGESSYEQYF.

DNA of the CDR3: TGTGCCACCAGCAGAGATCTCGGGGGGCAGGGAAACTACAATGAGCAGTTCTTC. It is translated as CATSRDLGGQGNYNEQFF. V and J are TRBV15 and TRBJ2-1, with TRBD2 as a possible D gene (7 bases). Trimming took off 0 bases at V and 3 bases at J, with 18 bases between the two ends. This CDR3 spans 18 amino acids. Germline V CDR1 and CDR2: LNHNV, YYDKDF (reference sequence).

V is TRBV11-2 and J is TRBJ2-7; TRBD2 matches at 10 bases. Germline V gives CDR1 SGHAT, CDR2 FQNNGV. The CDR3 is made up of 14 amino acids. J lost 3 bases, V lost 4 bases, and 3 bases had no gene match. For the CDR3, the DNA is TGTGCCAGCAGCTCCGGACTAGCGGACTACGAGCAGTACTTC. As protein: CASSSGLADYEQYF.

This clone was counted once. The rearrangement uses TRBV4-2 and TRBJ2-2, with TRBD1 identical over 7 bases. The CDR3 runs 14 residues. Looked up from germline, CDR1 is LGHNA and CDR2 is YNFKEQ. J gave up 4 bases and V 4 bases, and 3 bases lay outside the gene matches. CDR3 sequence: CASSRDSATGELFF. The CDR3 bases are TGTGCCAGCAGCCGGGACAGTGCCACCGGGGAGCTGTTTTTT.

This clone showed up just a few times. V and J are TRBV11-2 and TRBJ1-2; tentatively, D is TRBD1 (6 bases). Trimming pared 5 bases from V and 1 base from J, leaving 11 bases between. Germline V gives CDR1 SGHAT, CDR2 FQNNGV. The CDR3 consists of 14 residues. The CDR3 nucleotides are TGTGCCAGCAGCCGATTACAGGGTAACTATGGCTACACCTTC. It encodes CASSRLQGNYGYTF.

The V gene is TRBV19, the J gene TRBJ1-5; 7 bases map to TRBD1. With 4 bases clipped from V and 4 bases from J, the junction kept 7 bases outside the gene matches. Germline CDR1 reads LNHDA; CDR2 reads SQIVND (reference sequence). The CDR3 length is 15 residues. The CDR3 loop reads CASSRSDRVNQPQHF. The DNA of the CDR3 is TGTGCCAGTAGTAGATCCGACAGGGTAAATCAGCCCCAGCATTTT.

The chain combines TRBV9 with TRBJ2-7; possibly TRBD2 for D (5 bases). CDR1 is SGDLS and CDR2 is YYNGEE in the germline V gene. CDR3 size: 15 residues. V lost 0 bases to trimming and J lost 1 base, with 11 bases between them. This chain's CDR3 is CASSVAGSSSYEQYF. CDR3 coding DNA: TGTGCCAGCAGCGTAGCGGGATCGTCTTCCTACGAGCAGTACTTC.

This chain links TRBV5-1 with TRBJ2-3; 7 nucleotides match TRBD1. The CDR3 loop spans 17 amino acids. Germline lookup yields CDR1 SGHRS and CDR2 YFSETQ. J gave up 0 bases and V 2 bases, and 9 bases lay outside the gene matches. DNA of the CDR3: TGCGCCAGCAGCTTACGCCAGGGGACAGCTAGCACAGATACGCAGTATTTT. Translated, it gives CASSLRQGTASTDTQYF.

The chain joins TRBV19 to TRBJ1-4; TRBD1 matches at 9 bases. Germline CDR1 LNHDA, CDR2 SQIVND (reference sequence). The CDR3 has 15 residues. With V trimmed by 4 bases and J by 7 bases, 7 bases remained unmatched. The DNA of the CDR3 is TGTGCCAGTAGTACCCCGGGACAGGGTCGTGAAAAACTGTTTTTT. This sequence encodes CASSTPGQGREKLFF. Based on the CDR3 plus reference TRBV19 and TRBJ1-4, the full variable domain is DGGITQSPKYLFRKEGQNVTLSCEQNLNHDAMYWYRQDPGQGLRLIYYSQIVNDFQKGDIAEGYSVSREKKESFPLTVTSAQKNPTAFYLCASSTPGQGREKLFFGSGTQLSVL.

This clone has just a few counts. In DNA form, the CDR3 reads TGTGCCAGCAGTTTATTAGCAGGTACCTCTGGAAACACCATATATTTT. It is translated as CASSLLAGTSGNTIYF. The rearrangement uses TRBV28 and TRBJ1-3, with D unresolved. The CDR3 covers 16 residues. Germline-derived CDR1 and CDR2 are MDHEN and SYDVKM. Trimming removed 1 base from V and 0 bases from J, with 10 bases in between.

The chain joins TRBV10-3 to TRBJ2-1, with 7 bases fitting TRBD2. V trimming: 3 bases; J trimming: 0 bases; junction bases outside the gene matches: 5. CDR3 length: 16 amino acids. Germline values: CDR1 ENHRY, CDR2 SYGVKD. CDR3 sequence: CAISDRGGSSYNEQFF. CDR3 in DNA: TGTGCCATCAGTGATCGGGGCGGGAGCTCCTACAATGAGCAGTTCTTC.

This clone was seen only once. The chain uses TRBV9 and TRBJ2-5, with D tentatively TRBD1 or TRBD2 (5 bases each). CDR3 size: 14 residues. V was trimmed by 5 bases and J by 5 bases, leaving 16 bases between them. Germline CDR1 is SGDLS and CDR2 is YYNGEE. The CDR3 protein is CASSYGTEKETQYF. CDR3 nucleotides: TGTGCCAGCAGTTATGGGACGGAAAAGGAGACCCAGTACTTC.

A single count supports this clone. This rearrangement joins TRBV20-1 to TRBJ2-3, with no clear D. CDR3 length: 8 residues. Trimming cost V 0 bases and J 12 bases, with 1 base left between them. Germline V CDR1 and CDR2: DFQATT, SNEGSKA (reference sequence). The CDR3 DNA follows: TGCAGTGCTAGAGATCAGTATTTT. This translates into CSARDQYF.

V and J are TRBV11-2 and TRBJ2-3; D gene unclear. The ends were cut back, 0 bases at V and 3 bases at J, with 16 bases in the middle. Germline CDR1 reads SGHAT; CDR2 reads FQNNGV. The CDR3 totals 17 residues. This CDR3 reads CASSLENRVGLTDTQYF. CDR3 coding DNA: TGTGCCAGCAGCTTAGAAAATCGGGTTGGTCTTACAGATACGCAGTATTTT.

The V call is TRBV7-2, the J call TRBJ2-7; 11 positions agree with TRBD1. The CDR3 runs 14 residues. J gave up 7 bases and V 5 bases, and 7 bases lay outside the gene matches. Germline CDR1 SGHTA, CDR2 FQGNSA. The CDR3 sequence: CASSGQGASGEQYF. The DNA for the CDR3 is TGTGCCAGCAGCGGACAGGGGGCCTCTGGTGAGCAGTACTTC.

The chain uses TRBV28 and TRBJ1-2; D is unresolved. V shed 1 base and J shed 3 bases, with 12 bases lying between them. The germline CDR1 and CDR2 sequences are MDHEN and SYDVKM. This CDR3 has 15 residues. CDR3 region: CASSLSQVPYYGYTF. The CDR3 DNA reads TGTGCCAGCAGTTTATCCCAGGTCCCCTACTATGGCTACACCTTC.

This clone was found once. The chain employs TRBV19 and TRBJ2-7; D perhaps matches TRBD2 (5 bases). V lost 3 bases to trimming and J lost 4 bases, with 13 bases between them. The CDR3 is 14 amino acids. CDR1 and CDR2 from the germline V gene are LNHDA and SQIVND (reference sequence). CDR3 residues: CASSMGRVGYEQYF. Written as DNA, the CDR3 is TGTGCCAGTAGTATGGGGAGAGTTGGGTACGAGCAGTACTTC.

This chain uses TRBV2 with TRBJ1-4, with D maybe TRBD1 (5 bases). Germline CDR1 and CDR2: SNHLY and FYNNEI. Trimming stripped 5 bases from V and 3 bases from J, with 13 bases between. This CDR3 region has 15 residues. The CDR3 region is CASSQRTTANEKLFF. The DNA for the CDR3 is TGTGCCAGCAGTCAAAGGACAACGGCTAATGAAAAACTGTTTTTT.

As regards this clone: Other DNA variants within this sample encode the same CDR3. V gene TRBV11-2 combines with J gene TRBJ2-1; D is unresolved. CDR1 and CDR2 (germline): SGHAT, FQNNGV. Trimming shortened V by 1 base and J by 7 bases, and 5 bases separated the two germline ends. This CDR3 has 12 residues. CDR3 residues: CASSLAGNEQFF. CDR3 in DNA: TGTGCCAGCAGCTTAGCCGGAAATGAGCAGTTCTTC.

The chain's CDR3 is CASSSTAWAGETQYF. The CDR3 DNA reads TGTGCCAGCAGCTCAACCGCCTGGGCCGGAGAGACCCAGTACTTC. The V call is TRBV28, the J call TRBJ2-5; D not resolved. V was shortened by 6 bases and J by 4 bases, with 18 bases between the two germline ends. This CDR3 spans 15 amino acids. Germline V gene data show CDR1 as MDHEN and CDR2 as SYDVKM.

This clone appeared a single time. The chain uses TRBV7-6 and TRBJ2-3, with TRBD2 matching over 8 bases. The V and J ends lost 1 base and 1 base, in that order; junction bases with no gene match: 7. This CDR3 has 17 residues. Germline loops: CDR1 SGHVS, CDR2 FNYEAQ. The DNA for the CDR3 is TGTGCCAGCAGCTTAGAAGCCAGCGGGAGCGGCACAGATACGCAGTATTTT. Translated: CASSLEASGSGTDTQYF. Based on the CDR3 plus reference TRBV7-6 and TRBJ2-3, the full variable domain is GAGVSQSPRYKVTKRGQDVALRCDPISGHVSLYWYRQALGQGPEFLTYFNYEAQQDKSGLPNDRFSAERPEGSISTLTIQRTEQRDSAMYRCASSLEASGSGTDTQYFGPGTRLTVL.

This chain uses TRBV11-2 with TRBJ2-1; TRBD2 matches at 8 bases. The trim removed 5 bases at V and 8 bases at J, leaving 5 bases unmatched. Germline V CDR1 and CDR2: SGHAT, FQNNGV. The CDR3 spans 13 residues. The DNA of the CDR3 is TGTGCCAGCAGCCCCGGGGGGGGCGATGAGCAGTTCTTC. It translates to CASSPGGGDEQFF.

The V gene is TRBV14, the J gene TRBJ1-3; D gene uncertain. V lost 5 bases and J lost 0, with 11 bases in between. CDR1 is SGHDN and CDR2 is FVKESK in the germline V gene. The CDR3 runs to 15 residues. The CDR3: CASSSTSHSGNTIYF. In DNA form, the CDR3 reads TGTGCCAGCAGCTCCACGAGCCACTCTGGAAACACCATATATTTT.